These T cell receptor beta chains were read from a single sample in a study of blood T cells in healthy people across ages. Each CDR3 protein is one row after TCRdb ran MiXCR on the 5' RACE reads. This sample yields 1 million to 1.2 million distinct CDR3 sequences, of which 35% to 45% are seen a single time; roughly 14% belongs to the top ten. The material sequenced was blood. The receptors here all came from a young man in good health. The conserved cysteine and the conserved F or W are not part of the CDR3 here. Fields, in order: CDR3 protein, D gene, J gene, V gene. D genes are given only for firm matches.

CDR3: ASSQEYRGDTEAF; D: TRBD1; J: TRBJ1-1; V: TRBV3-1
CDR3: SVEGTETYNEQF; D: TRBD1; J: TRBJ2-1; V: TRBV29-1
CDR3: SARGNGLRYSNQPQH; D: -; J: TRBJ1-5; V: TRBV20-1
CDR3: ASSRTSGGYGEQF; D: TRBD2; J: TRBJ2-1; V: TRBV7-2
CDR3: SARDPTRGTDTQY; D: -; J: TRBJ2-3; V: TRBV20-1
CDR3: ASSPDSPSGANVLT; D: -; J: TRBJ2-6; V: TRBV12-3/TRBV12-4
CDR3: ASSFRRTETSTDTQY; D: -; J: TRBJ2-3; V: TRBV12-3/TRBV12-4
CDR3: SAKTSGGYNEQF; D: TRBD2; J: TRBJ2-1; V: TRBV20-1
CDR3: ASSFYRTTEAF; D: -; J: TRBJ1-1; V: TRBV5-1
CDR3: ASSVGSGQTGPRH; D: -; J: TRBJ1-5; V: TRBV5-1
CDR3: ASSSITDTQY; D: -; J: TRBJ2-3; V: TRBV27
CDR3: ASSLADEQF; D: -; J: TRBJ2-1; V: TRBV5-1
CDR3: ASSRYGTGEAF; D: -; J: TRBJ1-1; V: TRBV7-9
CDR3: AISVREDRNSPLH; D: -; J: TRBJ1-6; V: TRBV10-3
CDR3: ASSDTGTLSTDTQY; D: -; J: TRBJ2-3; V: TRBV6-4
CDR3: ASSLGGGIGDEQF; D: -; J: TRBJ2-1; V: TRBV12-3/TRBV12-4
CDR3: ASTLGQSYGYT; D: -; J: TRBJ1-2; V: TRBV5-1
CDR3: ASSMTGMSGQY; D: -; J: TRBJ2-5; V: TRBV7-9
CDR3: ASSVAIGTGGTGELF; D: TRBD1; J: TRBJ2-2; V: TRBV9
CDR3: ASSSTGGNEQY; D: TRBD1; J: TRBJ2-7; V: TRBV6-5
CDR3: ASSLGGRGQTQY; D: -; J: TRBJ2-5; V: TRBV7-9
CDR3: ATSRLRGDYGYT; D: -; J: TRBJ1-2; V: TRBV15
CDR3: ASSLEAAGIYGYT; D: -; J: TRBJ1-2; V: TRBV7-2
CDR3: ASRRNGGSYEQY; D: -; J: TRBJ2-7; V: TRBV27
CDR3: ATSRDAPKREAF; D: -; J: TRBJ1-1; V: TRBV15
CDR3: ASSQQGIQY; D: -; J: TRBJ2-4; V: TRBV12-3/TRBV12-4
CDR3: ASSLNAGGPYGYT; D: -; J: TRBJ1-2; V: TRBV7-9